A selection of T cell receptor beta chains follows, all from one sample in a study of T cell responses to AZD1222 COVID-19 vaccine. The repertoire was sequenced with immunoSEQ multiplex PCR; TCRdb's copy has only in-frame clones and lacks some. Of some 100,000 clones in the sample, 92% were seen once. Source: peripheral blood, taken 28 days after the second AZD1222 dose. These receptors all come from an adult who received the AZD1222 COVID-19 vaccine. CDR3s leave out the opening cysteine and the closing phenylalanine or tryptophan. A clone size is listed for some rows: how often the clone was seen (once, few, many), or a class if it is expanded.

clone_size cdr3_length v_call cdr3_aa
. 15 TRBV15 ATSRGDSGVINQPQH
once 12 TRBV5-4 ASSFPGADNEQF
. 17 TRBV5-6 ASSSMRGQGDMDNQPQH
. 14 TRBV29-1 SARTGNPLGPYEQY
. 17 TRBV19 ASTIRGLSVNSGANVLT
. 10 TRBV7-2 ASSLTGFEQY
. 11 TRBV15 ATSRDRGREQY
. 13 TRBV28 ASSLRPGRNSPLH
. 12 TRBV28 ASSLDGAYYGYT
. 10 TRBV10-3 AIGAAQETQY
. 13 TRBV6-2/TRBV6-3 ASSQIDRGWNGYT
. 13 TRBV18 ASSLRTGDNEKLF
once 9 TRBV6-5 ASRRQFGYT
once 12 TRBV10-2 ASSAVRGADGYT
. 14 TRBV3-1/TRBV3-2 ASSRNPQGAGNTIY
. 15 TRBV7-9 ASSLLARTGPTDTQY